This TCR beta chain derives from a study of T cells in Graves' hyperthyroidism and ophthalmopathy. What was amplified from RNA transcripts were TCR beta CDR3 regions. Researchers ran a first-round RT-PCR on the TCR CDR3 using the HTBI primer set. TCRdb reprocessed the multiplex PCR reads via MiXCR and lists one record per CDR3 protein. Of around 200,000 distinct CDR3 sequences detected, 15% to 20% appear once; the ten largest clones hold over 35%. The V gene lost 5 bases and the J gene lost 2 bases, with 4 bases spanning the gap. Germline CDR1 reads SNHLY; CDR2 reads FYNNEI. CDR3 length: 11 residues. This clonotype was detected ten times or more.

Specimen: blood. The V gene is TRBV2, the J gene TRBJ2-7; D unclear. The TCR comes from a man aged 40-49 years with Graves' hyperthyroidism. The CDR3 DNA reads as TGTGCCAGCAGTTCCACCTACGAGCAGTACTTC. This gives the protein CASSSTYEQYF.